This T cell receptor beta chain was obtained from a study of CXCR3-negative and CXCR3-positive naive CD8 T cells. Remarks on this clonotype: Its matching antigen is unknown.

Study-level results: Memory CD8+ cells had much lower diversity, and both naive subsets had comparably high diversity. CXCR3-positive naive cells carried more hydrophobic TRB CDR3s than CXCR3-negative ones.

The CDR3 is 13 amino acids. From germline, CDR1 is SQVTM and CDR2 ANQGSEA. UMI-labeled TRB cDNA libraries were prepared by 5' RACE. Following a re-call of the 5' RACE reads, TCRdb has one entry per CDR3 protein and lacks DNA. Found here are 2,900 or so distinct CDR3 sequences; the top ten clones hold over 1.1%. The chain couples TRBV29-1 to TRBJ1-1; TCRdb outputs TRBD1, but without DNA this stays unchecked. Sequencing was performed on naive CXCR3+ CD8+ T cells from blood. The subset was: CD45RO-CCR7+CD27+CD95- naive CD8+ T cells expressing CXCR3 (TNR3+). The sequence derives from a human donor in good health. Some clones in this sample may be carry-over from other donors' samples. The CDR3 reads CSAETAGDTEAFF.